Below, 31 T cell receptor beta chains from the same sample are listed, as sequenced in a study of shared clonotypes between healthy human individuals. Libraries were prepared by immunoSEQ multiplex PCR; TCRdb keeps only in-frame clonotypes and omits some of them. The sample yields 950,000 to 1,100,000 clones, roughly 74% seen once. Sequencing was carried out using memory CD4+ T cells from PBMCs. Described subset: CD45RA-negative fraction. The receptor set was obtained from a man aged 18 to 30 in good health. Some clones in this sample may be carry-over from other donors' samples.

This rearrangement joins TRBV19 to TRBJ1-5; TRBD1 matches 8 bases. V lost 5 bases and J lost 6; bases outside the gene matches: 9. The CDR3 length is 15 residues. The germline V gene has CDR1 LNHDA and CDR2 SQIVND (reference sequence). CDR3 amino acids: CASSVRTGNSQPQHF. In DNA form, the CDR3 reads TGTGCCAGTAGTGTCCGGACAGGGAATTCTCAGCCCCAGCATTTT. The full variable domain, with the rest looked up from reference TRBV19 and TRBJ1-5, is DGGITQSPKYLFRKEGQNVTLSCEQNLNHDAMYWYRQDPGQGLRLIYYSQIVNDFQKGDIAEGYSVSREKKESFPLTVTSAQKNPTAFYLCASSVRTGNSQPQHFGDGTRLSIL.

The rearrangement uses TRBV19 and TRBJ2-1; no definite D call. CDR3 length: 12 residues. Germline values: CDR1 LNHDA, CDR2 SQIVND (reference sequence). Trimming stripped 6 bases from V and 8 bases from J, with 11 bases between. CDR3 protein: CASRASYDEQFF. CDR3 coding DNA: TGTGCCAGTAGGGCTAGTTACGATGAGCAGTTCTTC.

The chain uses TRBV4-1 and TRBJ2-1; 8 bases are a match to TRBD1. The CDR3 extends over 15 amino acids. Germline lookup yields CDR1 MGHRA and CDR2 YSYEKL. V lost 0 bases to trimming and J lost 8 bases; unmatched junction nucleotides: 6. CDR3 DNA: TGCGCCAGCAGCCAAGAAACGACAGGGGAGGATGAGCAGTTCTTC. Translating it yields CASSQETTGEDEQFF.

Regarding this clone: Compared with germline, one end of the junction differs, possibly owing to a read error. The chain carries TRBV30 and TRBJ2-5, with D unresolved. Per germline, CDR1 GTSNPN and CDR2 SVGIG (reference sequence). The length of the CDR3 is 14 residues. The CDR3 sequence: CAWRPPGSQEAQYF. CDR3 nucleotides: TGTGCCTGGAGGCCACCCGGCTCACAAGAGGCCCAGTACTTC.

This CDR3 reads CASSLLSDHNQPQHF. In nucleotides, the CDR3 is TGTGCCAGCAGTTTATTGTCGGACCACAATCAGCCCCAGCATTTT. The chain couples TRBV28 to TRBJ1-5; no definite D call. The CDR3 length is 15 residues. Germline V CDR1 and CDR2: MDHEN, SYDVKM. Trimming cost V 1 base and J 3 bases, with 10 bases left between them.

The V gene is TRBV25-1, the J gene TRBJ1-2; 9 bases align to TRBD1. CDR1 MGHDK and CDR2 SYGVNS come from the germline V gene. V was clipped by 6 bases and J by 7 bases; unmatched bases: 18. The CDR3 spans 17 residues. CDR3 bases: TGTGCCAGCAGCGGACCCCCGGGACAGGGAGGTCTGGGTGGCTACACCTTC. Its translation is CASSGPPGQGGLGGYTF.

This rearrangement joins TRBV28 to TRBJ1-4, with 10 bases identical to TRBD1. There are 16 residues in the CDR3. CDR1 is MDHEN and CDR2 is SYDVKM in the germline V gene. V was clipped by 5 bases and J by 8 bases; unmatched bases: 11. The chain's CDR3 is CASSARHGTGEEKLFF. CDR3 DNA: TGTGCCAGCAGTGCCCGTCACGGGACAGGGGAGGAAAAACTGTTTTTT. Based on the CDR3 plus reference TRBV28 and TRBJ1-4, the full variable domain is DVKVTQSSRYLVKRTGEKVFLECVQDMDHENMFWYRQDPGLGLRLIYFSYDVKMKEKGDIPEGYSVSREKKERFSLILESASTNQTSMYLCASSARHGTGEEKLFFGSGTQLSVL.

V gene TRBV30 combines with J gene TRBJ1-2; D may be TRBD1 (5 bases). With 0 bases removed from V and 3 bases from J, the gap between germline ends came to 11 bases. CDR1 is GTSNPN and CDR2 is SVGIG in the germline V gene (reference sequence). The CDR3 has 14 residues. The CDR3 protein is CAWSVPGRDYGYTF. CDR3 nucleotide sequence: TGTGCCTGGAGTGTACCGGGCAGGGACTATGGCTACACCTTC.

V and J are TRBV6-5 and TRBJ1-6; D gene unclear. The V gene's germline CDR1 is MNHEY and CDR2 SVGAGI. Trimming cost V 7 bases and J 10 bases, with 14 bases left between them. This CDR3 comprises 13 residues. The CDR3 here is CASTMGLNSPLHF. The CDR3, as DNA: TGTGCCAGCACCATGGGGTTAAACTCACCCCTCCACTTT.

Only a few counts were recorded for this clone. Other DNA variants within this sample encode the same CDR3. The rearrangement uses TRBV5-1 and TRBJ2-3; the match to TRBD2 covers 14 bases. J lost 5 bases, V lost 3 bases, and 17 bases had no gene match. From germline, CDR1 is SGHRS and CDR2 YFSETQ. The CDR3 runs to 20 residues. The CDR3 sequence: CASSYGSGTSGSGAIDTQYF. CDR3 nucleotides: TGCGCCAGCAGCTACGGGTCCGGGACTAGCGGGAGTGGTGCAATAGATACGCAGTATTTT.

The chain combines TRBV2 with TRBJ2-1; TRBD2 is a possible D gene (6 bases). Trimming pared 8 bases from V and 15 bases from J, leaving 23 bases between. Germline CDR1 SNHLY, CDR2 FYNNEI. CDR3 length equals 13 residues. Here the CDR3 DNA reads TGTGCCAGCGTCTCCGAGGGGCTAGCGTACAGGTTCTTC. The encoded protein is CASVSEGLAYRFF.

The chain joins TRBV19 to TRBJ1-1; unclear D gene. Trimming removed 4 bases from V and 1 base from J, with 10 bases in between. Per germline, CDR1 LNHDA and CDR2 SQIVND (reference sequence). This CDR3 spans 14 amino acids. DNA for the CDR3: TGTGCCAGTAGTAAGGGCCAAAGGAACACTGAAGCTTTCTTT. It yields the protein CASSKGQRNTEAFF. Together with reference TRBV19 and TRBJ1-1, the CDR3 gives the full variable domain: DGGITQSPKYLFRKEGQNVTLSCEQNLNHDAMYWYRQDPGQGLRLIYYSQIVNDFQKGDIAEGYSVSREKKESFPLTVTSAQKNPTAFYLCASSKGQRNTEAFFGQGTRLTVV.

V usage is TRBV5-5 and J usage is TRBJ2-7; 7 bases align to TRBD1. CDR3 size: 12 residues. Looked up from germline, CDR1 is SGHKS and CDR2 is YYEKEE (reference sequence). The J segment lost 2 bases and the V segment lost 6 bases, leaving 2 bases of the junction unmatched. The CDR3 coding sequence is TGTGCCAGCACCGACAGGGCCTACGAGCAGTACTTC. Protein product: CASTDRAYEQYF.

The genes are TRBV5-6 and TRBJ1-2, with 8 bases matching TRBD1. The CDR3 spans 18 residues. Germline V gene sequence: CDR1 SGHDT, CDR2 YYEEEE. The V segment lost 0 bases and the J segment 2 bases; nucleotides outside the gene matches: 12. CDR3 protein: CASSLAPGGLPLNYGYTF. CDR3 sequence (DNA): TGTGCCAGCAGCTTGGCCCCAGGGGGCCTTCCTCTGAACTATGGCTACACCTTC.

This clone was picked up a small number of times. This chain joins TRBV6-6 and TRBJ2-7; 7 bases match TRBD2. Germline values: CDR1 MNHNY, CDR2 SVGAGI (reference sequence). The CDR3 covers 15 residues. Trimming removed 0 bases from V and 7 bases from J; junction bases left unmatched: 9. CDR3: CASSYSGGFRREQYF. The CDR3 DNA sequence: TGTGCCAGCAGTTACTCCGGGGGGTTCAGGCGTGAGCAGTACTTC.

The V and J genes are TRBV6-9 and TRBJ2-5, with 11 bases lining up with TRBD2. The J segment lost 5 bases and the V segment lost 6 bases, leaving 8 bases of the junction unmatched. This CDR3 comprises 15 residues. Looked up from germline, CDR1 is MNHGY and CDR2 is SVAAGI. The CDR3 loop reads CASSITSGSRETQYF. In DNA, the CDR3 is TGTGCCAGCAGCATCACTAGCGGGAGTCGGGAGACCCAGTACTTC.

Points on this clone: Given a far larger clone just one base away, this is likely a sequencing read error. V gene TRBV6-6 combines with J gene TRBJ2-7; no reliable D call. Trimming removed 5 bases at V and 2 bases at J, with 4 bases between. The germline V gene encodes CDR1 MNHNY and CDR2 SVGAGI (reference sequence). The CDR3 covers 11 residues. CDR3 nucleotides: TGTGCCAGCAGTGGGACCTACGAGCAGTACTTC. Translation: CASSGTYEQYF.

The CDR3: CASSQASGAVNYGYTF. In DNA form, the CDR3 reads TGTGCCAGCAGCCAGGCCAGCGGGGCGGTTAACTATGGCTACACCTTC. This chain uses TRBV7-8 with TRBJ1-2; D is perhaps TRBD1 (5 bases). The V end was cut by 5 bases, the J end by 1 base, with 17 bases between. Per germline, CDR1 SGHVS and CDR2 FQNEAQ. The CDR3 totals 16 residues.

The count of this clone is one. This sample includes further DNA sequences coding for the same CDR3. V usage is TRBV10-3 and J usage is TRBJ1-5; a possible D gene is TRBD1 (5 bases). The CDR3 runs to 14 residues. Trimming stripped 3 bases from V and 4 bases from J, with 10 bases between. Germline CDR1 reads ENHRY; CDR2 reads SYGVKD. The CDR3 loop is CAISDQGPNQPQHF. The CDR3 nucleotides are TGTGCCATCAGTGATCAGGGTCCTAATCAGCCCCAGCATTTT.

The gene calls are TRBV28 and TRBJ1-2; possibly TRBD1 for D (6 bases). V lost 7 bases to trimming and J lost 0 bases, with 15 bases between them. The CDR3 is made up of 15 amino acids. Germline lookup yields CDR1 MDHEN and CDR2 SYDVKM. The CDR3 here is CASTPGGQTNYGYTF. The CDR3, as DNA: TGTGCCAGCACCCCGGGGGGGCAGACTAACTATGGCTACACCTTC.

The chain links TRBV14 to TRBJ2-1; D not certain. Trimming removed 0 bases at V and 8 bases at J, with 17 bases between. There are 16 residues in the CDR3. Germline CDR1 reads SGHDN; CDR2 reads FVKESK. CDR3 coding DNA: TGTGCCAGCAGCCAAGATCGAGGAGTCGTTCTCGATGAGCAGTTCTTC. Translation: CASSQDRGVVLDEQFF.

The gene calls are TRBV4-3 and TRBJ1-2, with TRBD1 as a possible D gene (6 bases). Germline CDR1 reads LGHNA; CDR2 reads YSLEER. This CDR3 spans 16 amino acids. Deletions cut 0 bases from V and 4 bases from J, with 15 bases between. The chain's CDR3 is CASSQDRTGRTYGYTF. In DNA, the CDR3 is TGCGCCAGCAGCCAAGATCGAACAGGGAGGACCTATGGCTACACCTTC.

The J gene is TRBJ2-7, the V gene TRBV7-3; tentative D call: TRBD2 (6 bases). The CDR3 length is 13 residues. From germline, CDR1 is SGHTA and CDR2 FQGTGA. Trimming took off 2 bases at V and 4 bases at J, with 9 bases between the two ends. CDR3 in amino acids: CASSLGTAYEQYF. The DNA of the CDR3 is TGTGCCAGCAGCTTAGGGACTGCGTACGAGCAGTACTTC.

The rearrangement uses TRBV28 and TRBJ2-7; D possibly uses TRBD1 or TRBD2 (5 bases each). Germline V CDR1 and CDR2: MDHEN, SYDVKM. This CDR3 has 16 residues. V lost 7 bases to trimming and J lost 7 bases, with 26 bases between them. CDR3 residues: CASKGKERPGPGEQYF. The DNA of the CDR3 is TGTGCCAGCAAGGGGAAAGAACGCCCGGGCCCGGGGGAGCAGTACTTC.

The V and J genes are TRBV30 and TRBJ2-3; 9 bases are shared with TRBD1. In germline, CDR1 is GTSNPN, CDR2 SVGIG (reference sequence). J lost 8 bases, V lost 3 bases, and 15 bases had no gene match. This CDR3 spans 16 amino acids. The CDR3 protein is CAWSLGTGPGQGTQYF. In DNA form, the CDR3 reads TGTGCCTGGAGCCTGGGGACAGGGCCGGGACAAGGTACGCAGTATTTT.

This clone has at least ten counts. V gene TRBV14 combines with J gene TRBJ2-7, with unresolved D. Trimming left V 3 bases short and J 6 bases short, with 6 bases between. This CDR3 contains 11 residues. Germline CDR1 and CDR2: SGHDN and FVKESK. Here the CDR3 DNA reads TGTGCCAGCAGCCATCTCAGCGAGCAGTACTTC. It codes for CASSHLSEQYF.

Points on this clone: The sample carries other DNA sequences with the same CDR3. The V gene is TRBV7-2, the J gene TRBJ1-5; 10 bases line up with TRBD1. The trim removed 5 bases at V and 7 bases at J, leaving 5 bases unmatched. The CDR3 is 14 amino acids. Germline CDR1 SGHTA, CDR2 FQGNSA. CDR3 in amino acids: CASSTDRGRQPQHF. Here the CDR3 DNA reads TGTGCCAGCAGCACCGACAGGGGGCGGCAGCCCCAGCATTTT.

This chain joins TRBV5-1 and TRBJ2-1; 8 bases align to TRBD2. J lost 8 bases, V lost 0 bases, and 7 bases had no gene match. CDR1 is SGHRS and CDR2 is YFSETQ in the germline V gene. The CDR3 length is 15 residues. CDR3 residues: CASSLALGRADEQFF. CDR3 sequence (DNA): TGCGCCAGCAGCTTGGCCCTCGGGAGGGCGGATGAGCAGTTCTTC.

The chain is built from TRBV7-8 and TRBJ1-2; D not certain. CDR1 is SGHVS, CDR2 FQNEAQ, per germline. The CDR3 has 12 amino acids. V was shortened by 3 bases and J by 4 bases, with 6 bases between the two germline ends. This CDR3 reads CASSFTAYGYTF. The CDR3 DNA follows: TGTGCCAGCAGCTTTACAGCCTATGGCTACACCTTC.

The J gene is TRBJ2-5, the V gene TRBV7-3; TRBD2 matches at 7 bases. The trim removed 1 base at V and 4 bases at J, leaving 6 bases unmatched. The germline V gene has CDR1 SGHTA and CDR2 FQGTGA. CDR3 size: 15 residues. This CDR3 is CASSLIREAIETQYF. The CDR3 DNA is TGTGCCAGCAGCTTAATACGGGAGGCCATAGAGACCCAGTACTTC. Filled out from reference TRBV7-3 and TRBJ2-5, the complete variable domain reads GAGVSQTPSNKVTEKGKYVELRCDPISGHTALYWYRQSLGQGPEFLIYFQGTGAADDSGLPNDRFFAVRPEGSVSTLKIQRTERGDSAVYLCASSLIREAIETQYFGPGTRLLVL.

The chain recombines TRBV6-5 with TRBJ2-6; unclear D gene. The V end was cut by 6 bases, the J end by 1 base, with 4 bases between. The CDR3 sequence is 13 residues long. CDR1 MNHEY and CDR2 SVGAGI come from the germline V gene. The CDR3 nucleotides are TGTGCCAGCAGGGAGTCTGGGGCCAACGTCCTGACTTTC. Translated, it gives CASRESGANVLTF.